A single sample is the source of the 23 T cell receptor beta chains below, sequenced in a study of cytomegalovirus exposure and HLA in healthy donors. PCR primers comprised 60 Vbeta and 13 Jbeta primers. Repertoires were generated with immunoSEQ multiplex PCR, while TCRdb's copy carries only in-frame clones and drops some. The sample yields some 150,000 clones, about 79% seen once. Sequencing input: PBMCs. Receptors were obtained from a woman aged 25 to 45 in good health and CMV-seronegative.

CDR3 sequence: CASSRGADTEAFF. For the CDR3, the DNA is TGTGCCAGCAGCCGGGGGGCTGACACTGAAGCTTTCTTT. V usage is TRBV7-7 and J usage is TRBJ1-1; D is perhaps TRBD1 (6 bases). The CDR3 is 13 amino acids. From germline, CDR1 is SSHAT and CDR2 FNYEAQ (reference sequence). V shed 5 bases and J shed 3 bases, with 10 bases lying between them. Supplemented by reference TRBV7-7 and TRBJ1-1, the full variable domain reads GAGVSQSPRYKVTKRGQDVTLRCDPISSHATLYWYQQALGQGPEFLTYFNYEAQPDKSGLPSDRFSAERPEGSISTLTIQRTEQRDSAMYRCASSRGADTEAFFGQGTRLTVV.

Note on this clone: One junction end disagrees with the germline gene, perhaps due to a read error. J is TRBJ2-1 and V is TRBV4-2; TRBD1 matches 10 bases. The germline CDR1 and CDR2 sequences are LGHNA and YNFKEQ. The CDR3 totals 16 residues. The CDR3 spells CASSQSTGTGAGSMIF. CDR3 coding DNA: TGTGCCAGCAGCCAATCTACTGGGACAGGGGCCGGTAGTATGATCTTC.

In its sample, this clone was seen a few times. In DNA form, the CDR3 reads TGCGCCAGCAGCTTGGGGGGCAGGGGGGATCAGCCCCAGCATTTT. Its translation: CASSLGGRGDQPQHF. The V gene is TRBV5-1, the J gene TRBJ1-5; 7 nucleotides match TRBD1. CDR3 length: 15 amino acids. The trim removed 0 bases at V and 5 bases at J, leaving 5 bases unmatched. Germline V gene lookup returns CDR1 SGHRS and CDR2 YFSETQ.

This chain joins TRBV6-1 and TRBJ2-1; the match to TRBD2 covers 9 bases. J gave up 0 bases and V 3 bases, and 15 bases lay outside the gene matches. The CDR3 loop spans 20 amino acids. The germline gives CDR1 MNHNS, CDR2 SASEGT. DNA for the CDR3: TGTGCCAGCAGTGAGGTCCCCGGACTAGCGAGTGGAGGCTCCTACAATGAGCAGTTCTTC. Its translation is CASSEVPGLASGGSYNEQFF.

The CDR3: CASSPSSYEQYF. In nucleotides, the CDR3 is TGTGCCAGCAGCCCGAGCTCCTACGAGCAGTACTTC. V usage is TRBV5-4 and J usage is TRBJ2-7; D ambiguous. The germline V gene encodes CDR1 SGHNT and CDR2 YYREEE (reference sequence). The CDR3 is 12 amino acids. Trimming left V 4 bases short and J 0 bases short, with 5 bases between.

With respect to this clone: At one of its ends the junction is not consistent with the germline gene, which may arise from a read error. This sequence joins TRBV7-7 and TRBJ1-1; the D is unclear. The CDR3 consists of 13 residues. Germline lookup yields CDR1 SSHAT and CDR2 FNYEAQ (reference sequence). The CDR3: CASSLNAGTEAFF. The CDR3 region has the DNA TGTGCTAGCAGTCTGAACGCCGGCACTGAAGCTTTCTTT.

This rearrangement joins TRBV15 to TRBJ2-3; D remains unclear. CDR1 LNHNV and CDR2 YYDKDF come from the germline V gene (reference sequence). The V and J ends lost 5 bases and 3 bases respectively, with 18 bases between them. The CDR3 is 16 residues long. CDR3 loop: CATSRLERRGTDTQYF. The CDR3 DNA reads as TGTGCCACCAGCCGCCTCGAGAGGCGAGGAACAGATACGCAGTATTTT.

The sample holds a few counts of this clone. The rearrangement uses TRBV29-1 and TRBJ2-2; 7 nucleotides align to TRBD1. Trimming took 2 bases from V and 5 from J; bases not matched to a gene: 5. This CDR3 region has 14 residues. Germline V gene lookup returns CDR1 SQVTM and CDR2 ANQGSEA. The CDR3 DNA reads TGCAGCGTTGAACGAGCGACAGGGACCGGGGAGCTGTTTTTT. Protein product: CSVERATGTGELFF.

The rearrangement links TRBV29-1 to TRBJ2-1; D gene ambiguous. This CDR3 comprises 12 residues. The germline CDR1 and CDR2 sequences are SQVTM and ANQGSEA. The V gene lost 3 bases and the J gene lost 4 bases, with 7 bases spanning the gap. The CDR3 spells CSVDLLYNEQFF. CDR3 bases: TGCAGCGTTGACCTTCTATACAATGAGCAGTTCTTC.

The V gene is TRBV13, the J gene TRBJ2-7, with 9 bases aligning to TRBD1. With V trimmed by 0 bases and J by 2 bases, 2 bases remained unmatched. This CDR3 contains 15 residues. Germline lookup yields CDR1 PRHDT and CDR2 FYEKMQ (reference sequence). The CDR3 protein is CASSLGRDRAYEQYF. For the CDR3, the DNA is TGTGCCAGCAGCTTAGGCAGGGACAGGGCCTACGAGCAGTACTTC.

The chain carries TRBV11-2 and TRBJ1-1; D is possibly TRBD1 (5 bases). The germline V and J ends were trimmed by 6 bases and 12 bases, with 20 bases remaining between them. The CDR3 is made up of 13 amino acids. Germline V lookup: CDR1 SGHAT, CDR2 FQNNGV. Written as DNA, the CDR3 is TGTGCCAGCAGTCACCCATCGGGGGGGGTGACTTTCTTT. It specifies CASSHPSGGVTFF. The full variable domain, with the rest looked up from reference TRBV11-2 and TRBJ1-1, is EAGVAQSPRYKIIEKRQSVAFWCNPISGHATLYWYQQILGQGPKLLIQFQNNGVVDDSQLPKDRFSAERLKGVDSTLKIQPAKLEDSAVYLCASSHPSGGVTFFGQGTRLTVV.

This rearrangement joins TRBV7-3 to TRBJ2-1; possibly TRBD1 for D (6 bases). Trimming removed 2 bases at V and 6 bases at J, with 20 bases between. The CDR3 sequence is 17 residues long. Germline CDR1 SGHTA, CDR2 FQGTGA. This chain's CDR3 is CASSLGGGRAPLNEQFF. The CDR3, as DNA: TGTGCCAGCAGCTTAGGTGGGGGCAGGGCTCCTCTCAATGAGCAGTTCTTC.

This chain connects TRBV7-2 to TRBJ2-3; 7 bases align to TRBD2. Trimming removed 5 bases from V and 2 bases from J; junction bases left unmatched: 7. The germline V gene has CDR1 SGHTA and CDR2 FQGNSA. The CDR3 extends over 15 amino acids. CDR3 sequence: CASSPTSSNTDTQYF. CDR3 bases: TGTGCCAGCAGCCCGACTAGCAGCAACACAGATACGCAGTATTTT.

A single count supports this clone. A read error may account for a junction end that differs from germline. This chain joins TRBV7-9 and TRBJ1-2; D is possibly TRBD1 (5 bases). The germline CDR1 and CDR2 sequences are SEHNR and FQNEAQ (reference sequence). CDR3 length: 18 amino acids. Here the CDR3 reads CSSSLGGGARSGLYGYTF. The CDR3 coding sequence is TGTTCCAGCAGCTTAGGTGGGGGTGCTCGGAGCGGGCTTTATGGCTACACCTTC.

In nucleotides, the CDR3 is TGTGCCAGCAGCTTACGCAGGGGCGCAGATACGCAGTATTTT. Its translation: CASSLRRGADTQYF. The chain combines TRBV11-3 with TRBJ2-3, with a possible D match to TRBD1 (6 bases). Germline CDR1 is SGHNT and CDR2 is YENEEA. This CDR3 has 14 amino acids. V shed 2 bases and J shed 4 bases, with 10 bases lying between them.

This chain connects TRBV19 to TRBJ1-5, with D maybe TRBD1 (5 bases). V lost 5 bases to trimming and J lost 5 bases, with 13 bases between them. The length of the CDR3 is 14 residues. The germline CDR1 and CDR2 sequences are LNHDA and SQIVND (reference sequence). The CDR3 loop reads CASSLGGNDQPQHF. The CDR3 bases are TGTGCCAGTAGTTTGGGGGGAAATGATCAGCCCCAGCATTTT. The entire variable domain, with the rest obtained from reference TRBV19 and TRBJ1-5, is as follows: DGGITQSPKYLFRKEGQNVTLSCEQNLNHDAMYWYRQDPGQGLRLIYYSQIVNDFQKGDIAEGYSVSREKKESFPLTVTSAQKNPTAFYLCASSLGGNDQPQHFGDGTRLSIL.

The rearrangement uses TRBV4-1 and TRBJ2-1; TRBD2 aligns across 9 bases. CDR1 is MGHRA and CDR2 is YSYEKL in the germline V gene. The CDR3 spans 15 residues. The ends lost 3 bases at V and 4 bases at J; junction bases unmatched: 4. The CDR3 protein is CASSHPGLAYNEQFF. CDR3 DNA: TGCGCCAGCAGCCACCCGGGACTAGCTTACAATGAGCAGTTCTTC.

This clone was recorded only once. The rearrangement joins TRBV12-5 to TRBJ2-7, with D perhaps TRBD1 (5 bases). The V end was cut by 1 base, the J end by 1 base, with 11 bases between. This CDR3 region has 15 residues. Germline V CDR1 and CDR2: LGHNT, FRNRAP. The CDR3 nucleotides read TGTGCTAGTGGTTTGGACCCGACAGTTTCCTACGAGCAGTACTTC. This translates into CASGLDPTVSYEQYF.

The V gene is TRBV10-3, the J gene TRBJ1-6; the D gene is possibly TRBD1 (5 bases). The V and J ends lost 9 bases and 9 bases respectively, with 21 bases between them. The CDR3 runs 15 residues. The V gene's germline CDR1 is ENHRY and CDR2 SYGVKD. CDR3 nucleotide sequence: TGTGCCATACAAAGGTCCGGGACTCTCGGTTCACCCCTCCACTTT. It encodes CAIQRSGTLGSPLHF.

This chain joins TRBV5-1 and TRBJ1-6; possibly TRBD1 for D (5 bases). This CDR3 comprises 14 residues. Germline assignment: CDR1 SGHRS and CDR2 YFSETQ. V was trimmed by 1 base and J by 6 bases, leaving 8 bases between them. Here the CDR3 DNA reads TGCGCCAGCAGCTTGTCCCAGGGTAATTCACCCCTCCACTTT. This translates into CASSLSQGNSPLHF. Full variable domain (missing parts from reference TRBV5-1 and TRBJ1-6): KAGVTQTPRYLIKTRGQQVTLSCSPISGHRSVSWYQQTPGQGLQFLFEYFSETQRNKGNFPGRFSGRQFSNSRSEMNVSTLELGDSALYLCASSLSQGNSPLHFGNGTRLTVT.

The chain joins TRBV5-1 to TRBJ1-2; tentatively, D is TRBD1 (6 bases). V was clipped by 6 bases and J by 4 bases, with 16 bases between them. The CDR3 covers 14 residues. Germline loops: CDR1 SGHRS, CDR2 YFSETQ. The CDR3 DNA reads as TGCGCCAGCACCAACGAGGGGGTTGGCTATGGCTACACCTTC. Protein: CASTNEGVGYGYTF.

J is TRBJ1-1 and V is TRBV2; TRBD1 aligns across 7 bases. Per germline, CDR1 SNHLY and CDR2 FYNNEI. The length of the CDR3 is 13 residues. Unmatched junction bases numbered 3, after V lost 5 bases and J lost 3 bases. The CDR3 loop reads CASSRQGHTEAFF. CDR3 nucleotide sequence: TGTGCCAGCAGTCGACAGGGCCACACTGAAGCTTTCTTT.

V and J are TRBV6-5 and TRBJ1-2; the D gene is possibly TRBD1 (6 bases). Germline CDR1 and CDR2: MNHEY and SVGAGI. The CDR3 runs to 14 residues. Trimming left V 6 bases short and J 7 bases short, with 18 bases between. The CDR3 reads CASSPDSSRGGYTF. The CDR3 DNA reads TGTGCCAGCAGCCCAGACTCAAGCAGGGGTGGCTACACCTTC.